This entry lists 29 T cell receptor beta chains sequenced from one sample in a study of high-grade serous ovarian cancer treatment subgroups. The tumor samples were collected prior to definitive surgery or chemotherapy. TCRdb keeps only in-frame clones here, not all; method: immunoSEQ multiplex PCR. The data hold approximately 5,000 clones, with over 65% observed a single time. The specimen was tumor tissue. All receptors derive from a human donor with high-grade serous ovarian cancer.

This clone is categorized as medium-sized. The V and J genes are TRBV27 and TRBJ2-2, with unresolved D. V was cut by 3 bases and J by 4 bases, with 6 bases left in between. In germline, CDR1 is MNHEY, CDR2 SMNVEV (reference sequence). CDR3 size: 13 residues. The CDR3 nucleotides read TGTGCCAGCAGTTTGGGGATCACCGGGGAGCTGTTTTTT. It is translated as CASSLGITGELFF.

The CDR3 DNA sequence: TGTGCCAGCACAAACGACCTAGCCAAAAACATTCAGTACTTC. Translation gives CASTNDLAKNIQYF. This rearrangement joins TRBV11-2 to TRBJ2-4; D call uncertain. Trimming removed 7 bases at V and 0 bases at J, with 10 bases between. The germline V gene encodes CDR1 SGHAT and CDR2 FQNNGV. The CDR3 spans 14 residues.

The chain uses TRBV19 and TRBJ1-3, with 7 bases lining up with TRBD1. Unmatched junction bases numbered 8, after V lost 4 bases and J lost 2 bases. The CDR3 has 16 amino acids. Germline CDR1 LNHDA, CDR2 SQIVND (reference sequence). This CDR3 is CASSKEGAIAGNTIYF. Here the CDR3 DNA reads TGTGCCAGTAGTAAGGAGGGGGCGATCGCTGGAAACACCATATATTTT. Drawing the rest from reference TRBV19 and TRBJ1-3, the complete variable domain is DGGITQSPKYLFRKEGQNVTLSCEQNLNHDAMYWYRQDPGQGLRLIYYSQIVNDFQKGDIAEGYSVSREKKESFPLTVTSAQKNPTAFYLCASSKEGAIAGNTIYFGEGSWLTVV.

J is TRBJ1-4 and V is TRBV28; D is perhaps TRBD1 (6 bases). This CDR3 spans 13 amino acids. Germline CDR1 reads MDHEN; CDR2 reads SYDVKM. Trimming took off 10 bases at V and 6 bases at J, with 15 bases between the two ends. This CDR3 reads CAIYGQRDEKLFF. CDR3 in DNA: TGTGCCATTTACGGACAGCGAGATGAAAAACTGTTTTTT. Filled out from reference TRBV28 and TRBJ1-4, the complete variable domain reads DVKVTQSSRYLVKRTGEKVFLECVQDMDHENMFWYRQDPGLGLRLIYFSYDVKMKEKGDIPEGYSVSREKKERFSLILESASTNQTSMYLCAIYGQRDEKLFFGSGTQLSVL.

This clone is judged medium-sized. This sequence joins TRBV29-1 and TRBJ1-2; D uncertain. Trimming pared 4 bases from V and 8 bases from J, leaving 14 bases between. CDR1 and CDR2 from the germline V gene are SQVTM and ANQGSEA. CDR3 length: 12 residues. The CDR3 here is CSVGATPGGYTF. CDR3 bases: TGCAGCGTTGGGGCTACCCCTGGAGGCTACACCTTC.

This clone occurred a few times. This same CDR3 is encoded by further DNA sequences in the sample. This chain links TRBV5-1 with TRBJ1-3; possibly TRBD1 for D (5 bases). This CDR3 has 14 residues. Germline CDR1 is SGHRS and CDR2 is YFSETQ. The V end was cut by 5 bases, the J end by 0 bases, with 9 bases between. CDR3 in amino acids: CASSLTVSGNTIYF. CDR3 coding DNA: TGCGCCAGCAGTTTGACAGTCTCTGGAAACACCATATATTTT.

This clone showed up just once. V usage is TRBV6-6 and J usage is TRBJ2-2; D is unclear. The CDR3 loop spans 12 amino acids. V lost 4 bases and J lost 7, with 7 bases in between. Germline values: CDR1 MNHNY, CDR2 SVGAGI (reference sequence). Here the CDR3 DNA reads TGTGCCAGCAGTTTCCGTGGCGGGGAGCTGTTTTTT. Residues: CASSFRGGELFF.

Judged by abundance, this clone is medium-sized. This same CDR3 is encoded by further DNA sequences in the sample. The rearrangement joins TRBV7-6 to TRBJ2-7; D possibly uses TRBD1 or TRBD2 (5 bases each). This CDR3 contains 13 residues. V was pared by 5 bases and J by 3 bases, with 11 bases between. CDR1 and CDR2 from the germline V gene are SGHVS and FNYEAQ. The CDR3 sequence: CASSPGPNYEQYF. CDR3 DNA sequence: TGTGCCAGCAGCCCGGGACCTAACTACGAGCAGTACTTC.

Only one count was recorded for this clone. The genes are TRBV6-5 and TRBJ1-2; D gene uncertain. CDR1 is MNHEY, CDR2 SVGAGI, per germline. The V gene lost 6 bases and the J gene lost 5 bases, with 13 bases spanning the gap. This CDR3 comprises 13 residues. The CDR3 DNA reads TGTGCCAGCAGCTTTTATAACGGGTATGGCTACACCTTC. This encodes CASSFYNGYGYTF.

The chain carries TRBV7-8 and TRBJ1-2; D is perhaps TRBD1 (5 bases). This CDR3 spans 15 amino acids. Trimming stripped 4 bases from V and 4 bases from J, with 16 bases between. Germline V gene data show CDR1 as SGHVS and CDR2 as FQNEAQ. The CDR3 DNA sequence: TGTGCCAGCAGCTCTCGAGGGACCGGCGGCTATGGCTACACCTTC. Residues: CASSSRGTGGYGYTF.

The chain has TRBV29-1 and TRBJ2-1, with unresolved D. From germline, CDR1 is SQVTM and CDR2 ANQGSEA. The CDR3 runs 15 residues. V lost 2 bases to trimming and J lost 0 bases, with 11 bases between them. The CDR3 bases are TGCAGCGTTGAAACTTTCAAGAGCTCCTACAATGAGCAGTTCTTC. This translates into CSVETFKSSYNEQFF.

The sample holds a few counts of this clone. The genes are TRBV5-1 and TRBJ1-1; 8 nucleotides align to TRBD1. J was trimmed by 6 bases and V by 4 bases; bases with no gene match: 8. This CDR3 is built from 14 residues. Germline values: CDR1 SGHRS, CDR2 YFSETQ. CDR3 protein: CASSESPTGAEAFF. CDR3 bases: TGCGCCAGCAGCGAATCCCCGACAGGGGCTGAAGCTTTCTTT.

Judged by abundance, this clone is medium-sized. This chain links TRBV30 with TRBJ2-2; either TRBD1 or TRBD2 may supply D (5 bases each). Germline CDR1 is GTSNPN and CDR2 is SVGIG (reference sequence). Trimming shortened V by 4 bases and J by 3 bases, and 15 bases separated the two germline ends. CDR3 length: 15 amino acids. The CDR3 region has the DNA TGTGCCTGGAAAACCCCGGGGACCCACACCGGGGAGCTGTTTTTT. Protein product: CAWKTPGTHTGELFF.

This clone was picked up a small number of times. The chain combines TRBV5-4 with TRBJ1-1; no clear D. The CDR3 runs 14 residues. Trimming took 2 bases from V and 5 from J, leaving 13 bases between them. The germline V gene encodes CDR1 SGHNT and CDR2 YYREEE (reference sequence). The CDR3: CASSLFQVKTEAFF. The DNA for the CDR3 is TGTGCCAGCAGCTTATTCCAGGTTAAGACTGAAGCTTTCTTT. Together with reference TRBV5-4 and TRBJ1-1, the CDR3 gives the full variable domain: ETGVTQSPTHLIKTRGQQVTLRCSSQSGHNTVSWYQQALGQGPQFIFQYYREEENGRGNFPPRFSGLQFPNYSSELNVNALELDDSALYLCASSLFQVKTEAFFGQGTRLTVV.

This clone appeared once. This CDR3 is CASSQETGNTEAFF. CDR3 in DNA: TGCGCCAGCAGCCAAGAAACAGGGAACACTGAAGCTTTCTTT. J is TRBJ1-1 and V is TRBV4-1; tentative D call: TRBD1 (5 bases). Trimming stripped 0 bases from V and 1 base from J, with 6 bases between. The CDR3 runs to 14 residues. The germline V gene has CDR1 MGHRA and CDR2 YSYEKL.

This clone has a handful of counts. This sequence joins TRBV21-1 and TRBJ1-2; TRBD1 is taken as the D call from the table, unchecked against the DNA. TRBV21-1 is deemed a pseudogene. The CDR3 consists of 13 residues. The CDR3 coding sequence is TGTGCCAGCAGCTCCCATGGACAGGACGGCTACACCTTC. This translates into CASSSHGQDGYTF.

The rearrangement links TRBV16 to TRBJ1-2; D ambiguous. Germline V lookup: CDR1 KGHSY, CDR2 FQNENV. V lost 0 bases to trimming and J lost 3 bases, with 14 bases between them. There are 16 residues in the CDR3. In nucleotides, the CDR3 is TGTGCCAGCAGCCAATCGCCACGTCCGGGCCACTATGGCTACACCTTC. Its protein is CASSQSPRPGHYGYTF.

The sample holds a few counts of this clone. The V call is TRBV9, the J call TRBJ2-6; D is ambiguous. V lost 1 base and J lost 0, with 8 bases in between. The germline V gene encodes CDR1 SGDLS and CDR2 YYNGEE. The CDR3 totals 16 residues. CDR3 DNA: TGTGCCAGCAGCGTATATGATGCCTCTGGGGCCAACGTCCTGACTTTC. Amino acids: CASSVYDASGANVLTF.

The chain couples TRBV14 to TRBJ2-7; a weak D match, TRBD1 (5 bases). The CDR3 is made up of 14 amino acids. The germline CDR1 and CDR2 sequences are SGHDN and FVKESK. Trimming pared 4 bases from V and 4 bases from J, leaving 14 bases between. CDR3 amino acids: CASSRIQGFYEQYF. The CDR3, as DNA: TGTGCCAGCAGCCGGATCCAGGGTTTTTACGAGCAGTACTTC.

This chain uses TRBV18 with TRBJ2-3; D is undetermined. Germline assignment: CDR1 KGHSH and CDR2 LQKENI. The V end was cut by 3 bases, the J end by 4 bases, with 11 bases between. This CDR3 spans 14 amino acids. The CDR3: CASSPQSPPDTQYF. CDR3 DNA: TGTGCCAGCTCACCCCAGTCCCCCCCAGATACGCAGTATTTT.

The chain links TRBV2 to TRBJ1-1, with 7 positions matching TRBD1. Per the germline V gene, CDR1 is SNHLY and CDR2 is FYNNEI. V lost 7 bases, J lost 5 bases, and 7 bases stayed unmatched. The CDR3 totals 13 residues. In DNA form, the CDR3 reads TGTGCCAGCACCTCGGACAGGCGGACTGAAGCTTTCTTT. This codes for CASTSDRRTEAFF.

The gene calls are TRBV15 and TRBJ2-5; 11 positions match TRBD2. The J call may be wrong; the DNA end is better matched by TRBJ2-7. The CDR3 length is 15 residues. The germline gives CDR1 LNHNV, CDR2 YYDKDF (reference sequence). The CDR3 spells CATSRGLAGSYEQYF. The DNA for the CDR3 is TGTGCCACCAGCAGAGGACTAGCGGGGAGTTACGAGCAGTACTTC.

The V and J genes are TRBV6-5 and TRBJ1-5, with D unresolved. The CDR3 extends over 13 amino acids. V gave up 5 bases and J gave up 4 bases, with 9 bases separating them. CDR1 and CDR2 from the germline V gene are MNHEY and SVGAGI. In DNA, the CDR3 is TGTGCCAGCAGTCCCCCCGATAATCAGCCCCAGCATTTT. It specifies CASSPPDNQPQHF.

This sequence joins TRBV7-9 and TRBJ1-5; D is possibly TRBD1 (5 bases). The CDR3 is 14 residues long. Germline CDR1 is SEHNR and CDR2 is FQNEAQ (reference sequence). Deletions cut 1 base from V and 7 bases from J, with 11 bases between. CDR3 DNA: TGTGCCAGCAGCTTAGGGGAGGGGCACCAGCCCCAGCATTTT. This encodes CASSLGEGHQPQHF.

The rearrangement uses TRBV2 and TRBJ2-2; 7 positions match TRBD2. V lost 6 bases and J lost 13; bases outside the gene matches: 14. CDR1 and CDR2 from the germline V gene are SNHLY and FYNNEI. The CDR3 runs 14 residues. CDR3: CASSDPLAGVRLFF. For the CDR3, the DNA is TGTGCCAGCAGCGATCCTCTGGCGGGAGTTAGGCTGTTTTTT.

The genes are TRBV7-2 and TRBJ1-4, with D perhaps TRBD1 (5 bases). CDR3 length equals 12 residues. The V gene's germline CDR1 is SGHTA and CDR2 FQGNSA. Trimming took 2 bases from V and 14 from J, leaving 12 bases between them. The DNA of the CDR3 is TGTGCCAGCAGCTTATACGGGGGTGAGCTGTTTTTT. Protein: CASSLYGGELFF.

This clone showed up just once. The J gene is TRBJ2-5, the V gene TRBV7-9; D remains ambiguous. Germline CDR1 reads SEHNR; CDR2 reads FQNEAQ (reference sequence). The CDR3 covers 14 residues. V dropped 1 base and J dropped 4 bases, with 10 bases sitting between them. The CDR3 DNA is TGTGCCAGCAGCTTAGTATCAGGCGGAGAGACCCAGTACTTC. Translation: CASSLVSGGETQYF.

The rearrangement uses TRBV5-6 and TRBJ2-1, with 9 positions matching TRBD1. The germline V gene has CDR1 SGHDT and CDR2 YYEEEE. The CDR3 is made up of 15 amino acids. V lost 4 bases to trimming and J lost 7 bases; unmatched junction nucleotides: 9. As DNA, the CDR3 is TGTGCCAGCAGCCCAACAGGGGGCATATTTAATGAGCAGTTCTTC. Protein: CASSPTGGIFNEQFF.

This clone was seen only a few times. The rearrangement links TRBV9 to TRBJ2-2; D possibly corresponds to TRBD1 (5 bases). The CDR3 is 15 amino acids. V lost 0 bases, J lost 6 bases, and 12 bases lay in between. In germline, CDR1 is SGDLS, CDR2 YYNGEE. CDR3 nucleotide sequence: TGTGCCAGCAGCGTAGAAAGGACAAATGCCGGGGAGCTGTTTTTT. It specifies CASSVERTNAGELFF.